The 6 T cell receptor beta chains in this list originate from one sample, sequenced in a study of siplizumab effects on memory and regulatory T cells. Assay used: immunoSEQ multiplex PCR; TCRdb lists only in-frame clones, some missing. Of approximately 100,000 clones in the sample, nearly 95% were seen once. The sample comprised non-Treg CD4+ T cells sorted from blood. Receptors originate from a human donor in good health.

The table lists this clone with a few counts. In DNA, the CDR3 is TGTGCCAGCACCTCGGGCAGCGCAAAGCCCCAGCATTTT. Protein sequence: CASTSGSAKPQHF. This chain links TRBV6-6 with TRBJ1-5; D call uncertain. Per germline, CDR1 MNHNY and CDR2 SVGAGI (reference sequence). This CDR3 region has 13 residues. The V and J ends lost 7 bases and 8 bases respectively, with 15 bases between them.

This clone has only one observation. The rearrangement joins TRBV5-4 to TRBJ1-1; D is unresolved. Between the trimmed V and J ends, which lost 0 bases and 5 bases, there was a span of 17 bases. The CDR3 loop spans 16 amino acids. The V gene's germline CDR1 is SGHNT and CDR2 YYREEE (reference sequence). The CDR3: CASSLGDVEFGTEAFF. The CDR3 region has the DNA TGTGCCAGCAGCTTGGGGGATGTGGAGTTCGGTACTGAAGCTTTCTTT.

The gene calls are TRBV6-5 and TRBJ1-1, with D hard to call. CDR1 is MNHEY and CDR2 is SVGAGI in the germline V gene. The CDR3 runs to 11 residues. V gave up 7 bases and J gave up 5 bases, with 8 bases separating them. The CDR3 coding sequence is TGTGCCAGCAACCGAGGGACTGAAGCTTTCTTT. Its protein is CASNRGTEAFF.

The gene calls are TRBV30 and TRBJ1-5; D remains ambiguous. The germline gives CDR1 GTSNPN, CDR2 SVGIG (reference sequence). The CDR3 covers 14 residues. V was shortened by 2 bases and J by 5 bases, with 13 bases between the two germline ends. CDR3 loop: CAWSMTKRDQPQHF. The CDR3 region has the DNA TGTGCCTGGAGTATGACTAAGCGGGATCAGCCCCAGCATTTT.

The CDR3 spells CASSTTGTRGKVLFF. CDR3 bases: TGTGCCAGTAGTACAACCGGGACTCGGGGTAAGGTACTGTTTTTT. The chain is built from TRBV19 and TRBJ1-4; D might be TRBD1 (5 bases). Deletions cut 4 bases from V and 13 bases from J, with 22 bases between. This CDR3 is 15 amino acids long. CDR1 is LNHDA and CDR2 is SQIVND in the germline V gene (reference sequence). Full variable domain (rest looked up from reference TRBV19 and TRBJ1-4): DGGITQSPKYLFRKEGQNVTLSCEQNLNHDAMYWYRQDPGQGLRLIYYSQIVNDFQKGDIAEGYSVSREKKESFPLTVTSAQKNPTAFYLCASSTTGTRGKVLFFGSGTQLSVL.

The chain joins TRBV15 to TRBJ1-4; TRBD1 matches 8 bases. Trimming took 4 bases from V and 7 from J; bases not matched to a gene: 11. The germline gives CDR1 LNHNV, CDR2 YYDKDF (reference sequence). The CDR3 covers 16 residues. The CDR3 protein is CATSKDRGELGEKLFF. CDR3 sequence (DNA): TGTGCCACCAGCAAAGACAGGGGCGAACTGGGTGAAAAACTGTTTTTT. The full variable domain, rest sourced from reference TRBV15 and TRBJ1-4, is DAMVIQNPRYQVTQFGKPVTLSCSQTLNHNVMYWYQQKSSQAPKLLFHYYDKDFNNEADTPDNFQSRRPNTSFCFLDIRSPGLGDTAMYLCATSKDRGELGEKLFFGSGTQLSVL.